Sequencing of this T cell receptor (beta chain) was carried out in a study of technical replicates of blood from a handful of donors. Using immunoSEQ multiplex PCR, the repertoire was profiled, and TCRdb retains in-frame clones only, with some absent. The data contain tens of thousands of clones, 94% of them singletons. Germline-derived CDR1 and CDR2 are SGHRS and YFSETQ. The CDR3 totals 15 residues. With 0 bases removed from V and 1 base from J, the gap between germline ends came to 10 bases. Source material: T cells isolated from PBMCs. This chain uses TRBV5-1 with TRBJ2-5; D might be TRBD2 (6 bases). The TCR originated in a human donor in good health. This CDR3 reads CASSLDPGAQETQYF. CDR3 DNA sequence: TGCGCCAGCAGCTTGGACCCGGGAGCCCAAGAGACCCAGTACTTC.